A selection of T cell receptor beta chains follows, all from one sample in a study of T cells in localized non-small cell lung cancer. Generated by immunoSEQ multiplex PCR, the TCRdb table keeps only in-frame clones and is missing some. In the table there are about 53,000 clones, roughly 88% of which are singletons. The sample here was peripheral blood mononuclear cells, taken before any cancer treatment. The receptors shown here come from a man aged 40-75 years with stage III lung adenocarcinoma. The CDR3 runs from the conserved cysteine through the conserved F or W. The D gene is left open where the match is weak. Clone size, where shown, is once, few, many, or a class for clones that have expanded.

>TRBD2|TRBV5-1|-|TRBJ2-1
CASSLAVAGDYNEQFF
TGCGCCAGCAGCTTGGCCGTTGCGGGGGACTACAATGAGCAGTTCTTC
>-|TRBV28|-|TRBJ2-2
CASSLIYQTGGSTGELFF
TGTGCCAGCAGTTTAATCTACCAGACAGGCGGTAGCACCGGGGAGCTGTTTTTT
>-|TRBV21-1|-|TRBJ1-5
CASSKAAGPQHF
TGTGCCAGCAGCAAAGCTGCCGGGCCCCAGCATTTT
>-|TRBV4-3|few|TRBJ1-6
CASSQVEGYYNSPLHF
TGCGCCAGCAGCCAAGTTGAGGGGTACTATAATTCACCCCTCCACTTT
>-|TRBV6-4|-|TRBJ1-1
CASSDSSPGKGDTEAFF
TGTGCCAGCAGTGACTCGAGCCCTGGGAAGGGAGACACTGAAGCTTTCTTT
>-|TRBV5-4|few|TRBJ2-1
CASSWGSGEQFF
TGTGCCAGCAGCTGGGGGTCTGGTGAGCAGTTCTTC
>TRBD2|TRBV13|-|TRBJ2-5
CASSSILAGEETQYF
TGTGCCAGCAGCTCAATACTAGCGGGGGAAGAGACCCAGTACTTC
>-|TRBV21-1|-|TRBJ2-5
CASSLSGRIQETQYF
TGTGCCAGCAGCCTTAGCGGGAGAATTCAAGAGACCCAGTACTTC
>TRBD2|TRBV4-1|-|TRBJ2-1
CASSQEQGGGAVEQFF
TGCGCCAGCAGCCAAGAACAAGGCGGGGGGGCCGTTGAGCAGTTCTTC
>-|TRBV30|-|TRBJ1-5
CAWSRAGSNQPQHF
TGTGCCTGGAGTAGGGCAGGGAGCAATCAGCCCCAGCATTTT
>TRBD2|TRBV6-1|-|TRBJ2-5
CASRSGGAGETQYF
TGTGCCAGCAGAAGCGGGGGGGCCGGAGAGACCCAGTACTTC
>-|TRBV4-1|few|TRBJ1-6
CASSPTETTNLHF
TGCGCCAGCAGCCCCACCGAAACCACTAATCTCCACTTT
>-|TRBV2|-|TRBJ2-1
CASSWTVVYNEQFF
TGTGCCAGCAGTTGGACAGTTGTCTACAATGAGCAGTTCTTC
>TRBD1|TRBV9|once|TRBJ1-4
CASSSQGAPNEKLFF
TGTGCCAGCAGCTCCCAGGGGGCCCCTAATGAAAAACTGTTTTTT
>TRBD1|TRBV9|-|TRBJ2-7
CASSSNNRGLAEQYF
TGTGCCAGCAGCTCTAATAACAGGGGGCTGGCCGAGCAGTACTTC
>TRBD2|TRBV7-2|-|TRBJ2-5
CASSLVFSGEVETQYF
TGTGCCAGCAGCTTAGTCTTTAGCGGGGAGGTGGAGACCCAGTACTTC
>-|TRBV15|once|TRBJ2-6
CATRSRQGANVLTF
TGTGCCACCAGAAGCAGGCAAGGGGCCAACGTCCTGACTTTC
>-|TRBV9|-|TRBJ1-2
CASSENIEVMDGYTF
TGTGCCAGCAGCGAGAATATAGAGGTTATGGATGGCTACACCTTC
>-|TRBV11-1|-|TRBJ2-2
CASSLIAANTGELFF
TGTGCCAGCAGCCTCATAGCGGCCAACACCGGGGAGCTGTTTTTT
>-|TRBV7-3|-|TRBJ2-7
CASSFSGGSYEQYF
TGTGCCAGCAGCTTTAGTGGGGGGTCCTACGAGCAGTACTTC
>TRBD1|TRBV7-2|-|TRBJ1-5
CASSGTGTVSQPQHF
TGTGCCAGCAGCGGGACCGGGACAGTAAGTCAGCCCCAGCATTTT
>TRBD1|TRBV27|-|TRBJ2-1
CANPRTGLRNEQFF
TGTGCCAACCCAAGGACAGGCCTCAGGAATGAGCAGTTCTTC
>-|TRBV29-1|-|TRBJ1-1
CSAVQGSTEAFF
TGCAGCGCTGTACAGGGTTCCACTGAAGCTTTCTTT
>TRBD2|TRBV18|-|TRBJ2-3
CASSPGTSDRTDTQYF
TGTGCCAGCTCACCCGGGACTAGCGACCGCACAGATACGCAGTATTTT
>-|TRBV4-3|-|TRBJ2-2
CASSRGWGDTGELFF
TGCGCCAGCAGCCGCGGATGGGGGGACACCGGGGAGCTGTTTTTT
>TRBD1|TRBV10-3|few|TRBJ1-1
CAISELQGMNTEAFF
TGTGCCATCAGTGAGTTACAGGGGATGAACACTGAAGCTTTCTTT
>-|TRBV11-3|-|TRBJ2-5
CASSLEAGQETQYF
TGTGCCAGCAGCTTAGAGGCAGGCCAAGAGACCCAGTACTTC
>TRBD1|TRBV2|-|TRBJ1-5
CASTGQGSNQPQHF
TGTGCCAGCACTGGACAGGGTAGCAATCAGCCCCAGCATTTT
>-|TRBV7-9|-|TRBJ2-5
CASSLEYQETQYF
TGTGCCAGCAGCTTAGAATACCAAGAGACCCAGTACTTC
>TRBD2|TRBV7-3|-|TRBJ2-1
CASSLDGAGVLDEQFF
TGTGCCAGCAGCTTAGATGGTGCGGGAGTGCTGGATGAGCAGTTCTTC
>-|TRBV28|-|TRBJ2-7
CASSPTRAGVGEQYF
TGTGCCAGCAGTCCCACTCGGGCAGGGGTCGGGGAGCAGTACTTC
>-|TRBV10-3|-|TRBJ1-1
CAISDGSGAFF
TGTGCCATCAGTGATGGATCGGGCGCTTTCTTT
>TRBD1|TRBV7-3|-|TRBJ2-4
CASSPGQGDIQYF
TGTGCCAGCAGCCCGGGACAGGGAGACATTCAGTACTTC
>TRBD1|TRBV27|-|TRBJ2-7
CASRDRVPPYEQYF
TGTGCCAGCAGGGACAGGGTCCCTCCCTACGAGCAGTACTTC
>-|TRBV18|-|TRBJ1-1
CASSPPYEQNTEAFF
TGTGCCAGCTCACCACCATACGAACAGAACACTGAAGCTTTCTTT